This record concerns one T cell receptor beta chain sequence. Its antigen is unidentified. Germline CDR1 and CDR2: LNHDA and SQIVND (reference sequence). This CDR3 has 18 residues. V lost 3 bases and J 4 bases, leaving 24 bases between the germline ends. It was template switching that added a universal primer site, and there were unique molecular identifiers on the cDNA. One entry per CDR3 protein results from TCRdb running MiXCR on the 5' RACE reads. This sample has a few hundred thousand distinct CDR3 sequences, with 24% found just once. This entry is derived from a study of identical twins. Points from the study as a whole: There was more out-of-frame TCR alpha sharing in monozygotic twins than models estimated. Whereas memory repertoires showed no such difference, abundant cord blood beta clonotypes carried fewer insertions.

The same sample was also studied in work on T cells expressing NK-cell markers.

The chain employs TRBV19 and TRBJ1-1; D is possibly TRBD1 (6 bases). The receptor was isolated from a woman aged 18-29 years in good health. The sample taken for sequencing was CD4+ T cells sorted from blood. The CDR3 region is CASSIRGGPLRAFTEAFF. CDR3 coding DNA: TGTGCCAGTAGTATTCGAGGGGGACCGCTGAGGGCTTTCACTGAAGCTTTCTTT.